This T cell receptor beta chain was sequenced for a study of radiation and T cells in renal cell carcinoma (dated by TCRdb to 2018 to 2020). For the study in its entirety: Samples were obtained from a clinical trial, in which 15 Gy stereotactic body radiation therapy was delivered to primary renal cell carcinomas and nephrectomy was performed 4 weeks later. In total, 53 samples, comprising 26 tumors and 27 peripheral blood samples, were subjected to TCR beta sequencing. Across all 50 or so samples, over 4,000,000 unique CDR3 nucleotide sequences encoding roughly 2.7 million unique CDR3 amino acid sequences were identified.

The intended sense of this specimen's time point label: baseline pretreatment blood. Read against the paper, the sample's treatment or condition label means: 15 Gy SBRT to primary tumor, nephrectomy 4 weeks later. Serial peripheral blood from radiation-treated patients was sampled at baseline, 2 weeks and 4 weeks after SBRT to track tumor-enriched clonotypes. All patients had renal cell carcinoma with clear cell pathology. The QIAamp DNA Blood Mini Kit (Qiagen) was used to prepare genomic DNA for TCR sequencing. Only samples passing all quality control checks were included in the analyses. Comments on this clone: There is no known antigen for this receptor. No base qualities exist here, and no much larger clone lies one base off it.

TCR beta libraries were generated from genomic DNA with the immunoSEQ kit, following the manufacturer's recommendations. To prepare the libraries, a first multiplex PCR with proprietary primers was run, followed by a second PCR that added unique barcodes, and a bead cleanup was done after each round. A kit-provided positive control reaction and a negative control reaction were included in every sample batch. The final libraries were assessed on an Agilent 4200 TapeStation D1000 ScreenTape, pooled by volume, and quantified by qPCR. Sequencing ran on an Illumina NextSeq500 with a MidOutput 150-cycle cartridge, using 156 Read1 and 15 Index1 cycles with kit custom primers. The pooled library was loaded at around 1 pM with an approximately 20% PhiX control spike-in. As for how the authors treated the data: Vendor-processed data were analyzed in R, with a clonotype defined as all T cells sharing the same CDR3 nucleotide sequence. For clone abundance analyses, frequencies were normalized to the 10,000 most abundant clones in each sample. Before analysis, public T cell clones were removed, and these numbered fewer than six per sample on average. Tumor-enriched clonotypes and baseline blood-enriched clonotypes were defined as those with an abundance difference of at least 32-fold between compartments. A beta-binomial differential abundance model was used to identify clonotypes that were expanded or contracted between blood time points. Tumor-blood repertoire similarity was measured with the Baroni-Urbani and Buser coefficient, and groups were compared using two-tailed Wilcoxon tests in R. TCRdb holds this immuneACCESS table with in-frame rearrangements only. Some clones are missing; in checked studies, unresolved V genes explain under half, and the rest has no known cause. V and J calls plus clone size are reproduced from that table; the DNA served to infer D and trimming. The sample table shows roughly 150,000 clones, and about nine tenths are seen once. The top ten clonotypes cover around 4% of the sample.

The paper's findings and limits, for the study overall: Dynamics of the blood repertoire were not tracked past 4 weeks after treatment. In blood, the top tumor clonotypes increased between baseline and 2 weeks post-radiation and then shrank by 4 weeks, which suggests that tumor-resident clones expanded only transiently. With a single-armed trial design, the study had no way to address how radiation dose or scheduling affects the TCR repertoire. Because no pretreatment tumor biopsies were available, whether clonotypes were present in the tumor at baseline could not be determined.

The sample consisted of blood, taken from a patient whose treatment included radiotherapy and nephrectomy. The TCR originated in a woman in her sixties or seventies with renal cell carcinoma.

CDR3 protein: CASSYGLGAPGNTIYF. The DNA sequence is given as TGTGCCAGCAGTTATGGGTTAGGGGCGCCTGGAAACACCATATATTTT. The chain is made from TRBV6-5 and TRBJ1-3; TRBD1 is perhaps the D gene, given 5 matching bases. The CDR3 starts with the cysteine, ends with the phenylalanine, and has 16 residues. The DNA shown is the 48-base CDR3, in frame from base 1. The germline V gene gives CDR1 as MNHEY and CDR2 as SVGAGI. The junction carries 14 bases between V and J, which are trimmed by 3 bases and 2 bases respectively.